The 22 T cell receptor beta chains listed next were all sequenced from one sample in a study of CD8 T cells in ankylosing spondylitis. Study conclusions and caveats: A TCR beta motif made of fewer than ten highly homologous variants seemed typical of ankylosing spondylitis blood.

TCRdb reprocessed the 5' RACE reads with MiXCR, giving one entry per CDR3 protein. The sample has about 800,000 distinct CDR3 sequences, 10% to 15% seen once. Which antigens these TCRs recognize remains unknown. The sequencing input was blood, either unsorted or a sorted T cell fraction (not recorded which). The receptors were sampled from a male donor with ankylosing spondylitis.

DNA of the CDR3: TGTGCCTGGACCAGGGACCCCGGTAATGAGCAGTTCTTC. Translation gives CAWTRDPGNEQFF. This chain joins TRBV30 and TRBJ2-1, with D possibly called TRBD1 or TRBD2 (5 bases each). This CDR3 contains 13 residues. The germline gives CDR1 GTSNPN, CDR2 SVGIG (reference sequence). Between the trimmed V and J ends, which lost 4 bases and 7 bases, there was a span of 14 bases.

The sample holds a few counts of this clonotype. This sequence joins TRBV2 and TRBJ2-7, with 7 positions matching TRBD1. The germline V gene has CDR1 SNHLY and CDR2 FYNNEI. The CDR3 is made up of 14 amino acids. The junction had 12 bases not matched to a gene; V was cut back by 7 bases and J by 6 bases. The CDR3, as DNA: TGTGCCAGCACCATGACAGGGAGTTTATCCGAGCAGTACTTC. Amino acids: CASTMTGSLSEQYF.

This chain joins TRBV20-1 and TRBJ2-1; D is unclear. Germline loops: CDR1 DFQATT, CDR2 SNEGSKA (reference sequence). This CDR3 comprises 14 residues. Trimming took off 3 bases at V and 7 bases at J, with 16 bases between the two ends. The CDR3 protein is CSARITLDKNEQFF. For the CDR3, the DNA is TGCAGTGCTAGGATTACCTTAGACAAGAATGAGCAGTTCTTC.

The genes are TRBV29-1 and TRBJ1-4; 7 bases line up with TRBD1. V trimming: 6 bases; J trimming: 4 bases; junction bases outside the gene matches: 5. The CDR3 extends over 13 amino acids. Germline lookup yields CDR1 SQVTM and CDR2 ANQGSEA. The CDR3 DNA is TGCAGCGTGGCACAGGGGTATAATGAAAAACTGTTTTTT. Its protein product is CSVAQGYNEKLFF.

This clonotype has a handful of counts. This sequence joins TRBV20-1 and TRBJ1-5; unclear D gene. Per germline, CDR1 DFQATT and CDR2 SNEGSKA (reference sequence). V was shortened by 5 bases and J by 3 bases, with 11 bases between the two germline ends. This CDR3 spans 13 amino acids. The CDR3 region has the DNA TGCAGTGCTCTCCGGGTCCTCAATCAGCCCCAGCATTTT. Translating gives CSALRVLNQPQHF.

This clonotype was seen only a few times. The chain employs TRBV7-9 and TRBJ2-3, with 8 bases identical to TRBD2. In germline, CDR1 is SEHNR, CDR2 FQNEAQ (reference sequence). The CDR3 runs to 14 residues. V dropped 7 bases and J dropped 6; count of bases not matched to a gene: 9. In DNA form, the CDR3 reads TGTGCCAGCACCCCCCGGGGCGGGAGGGATACGCAGTATTTT. Amino acid sequence: CASTPRGGRDTQYF.

This clonotype was seen only a few times. This chain uses TRBV5-6 with TRBJ2-3; no clear D. Trimming took 1 base from V and 6 from J, leaving 6 bases between them. Germline CDR1 is SGHDT and CDR2 is YYEEEE. This CDR3 contains 12 residues. DNA for the CDR3: TGTGCCAGCAGCTTGTCCGAGGATACGCAGTATTTT. It is translated as CASSLSEDTQYF.

A few counts support this clonotype. V gene TRBV7-9 combines with J gene TRBJ2-3; TRBD1 aligns across 9 bases. CDR1 SEHNR and CDR2 FQNEAQ come from the germline V gene (reference sequence). The CDR3 is 15 residues long. With 5 bases clipped from V and 5 bases from J, the junction kept 8 bases outside the gene matches. The CDR3 spells CASSPYRGHGDTQYF. The DNA of the CDR3 is TGTGCCAGCAGCCCCTACAGGGGGCATGGAGATACGCAGTATTTT.

This clonotype was observed at least ten times. The rearrangement joins TRBV7-3 to TRBJ2-5, with D possibly being TRBD2 (5 bases). Trimming stripped 5 bases from V and 5 bases from J, with 12 bases between. The CDR3 contains 13 residues. Germline-derived CDR1 and CDR2 are SGHTA and FQGTGA. CDR3: CASSRGIQETQYF. DNA of the CDR3: TGTGCCAGCAGCCGGGGAATACAGGAGACCCAGTACTTC.

The chain employs TRBV7-2 and TRBJ2-4, with D possibly matching TRBD1 (5 bases). Per germline, CDR1 SGHTA and CDR2 FQGNSA. The length of the CDR3 is 17 residues. The V and J ends lost 1 base and 1 base respectively, with 14 bases between them. The CDR3: CASSLVKGAVAKNIQYF. In DNA form, the CDR3 reads TGTGCCAGCAGCTTAGTTAAAGGGGCGGTTGCCAAAAACATTCAGTACTTC.

A few counts support this clonotype. The chain uses TRBV18 and TRBJ1-1; 8 bases align to TRBD1. Germline V lookup: CDR1 KGHSH, CDR2 LQKENI. This CDR3 is 14 amino acids long. V trimming: 6 bases; J trimming: 4 bases; junction bases outside the gene matches: 7. CDR3 protein: CASSQRQGPTEAFF. In DNA, the CDR3 is TGTGCCAGCTCGCAGAGACAGGGGCCCACTGAAGCTTTCTTT.

The chain is built from TRBV7-2 and TRBJ1-2; TRBD1 might be the D (6 bases). The germline V gene encodes CDR1 SGHTA and CDR2 FQGNSA. V lost 7 bases and J 4 bases, leaving 10 bases between the germline ends. This CDR3 has 12 amino acids. DNA for the CDR3: TGTGCCAGCACCCAGGGGTTCTATGGCTACACCTTC. Translated, it gives CASTQGFYGYTF.

This clonotype came up a few times. The chain carries TRBV7-2 and TRBJ1-5; TRBD1 matches 11 bases. This CDR3 is 16 amino acids long. Germline loops: CDR1 SGHTA, CDR2 FQGNSA. Losses at the gene ends were 1 base for V and 6 bases for J; bases not matched to a gene: 5. The CDR3 DNA follows: TGTGCCAGCAGCTTAGTTGGACAGGGGGCGGGTCAGCCCCAGCATTTT. Amino acids: CASSLVGQGAGQPQHF.

The chain links TRBV5-1 to TRBJ2-6, with TRBD2 matching 7 bases. Germline assignment: CDR1 SGHRS and CDR2 YFSETQ. Germline trimming cut 3 bases from V and 0 bases from J; bases unmatched to any gene: 3. This CDR3 comprises 16 residues. CDR3 DNA: TGCGCCAGCAGCTCCTCGGGGGGCTCTGGGGCCAACGTCCTGACTTTC. Protein product: CASSSSGGSGANVLTF. The full variable domain, its missing parts supplied by reference TRBV5-1 and TRBJ2-6, is KAGVTQTPRYLIKTRGQQVTLSCSPISGHRSVSWYQQTPGQGLQFLFEYFSETQRNKGNFPGRFSGRQFSNSRSEMNVSTLELGDSALYLCASSSSGGSGANVLTFGAGSRLTVL.

The chain links TRBV9 to TRBJ2-6; D may be TRBD2 (6 bases). Germline values: CDR1 SGDLS, CDR2 YYNGEE. Trimming removed 2 bases at V and 12 bases at J, with 9 bases between. The CDR3 covers 12 residues. CDR3 loop: CASSVKEGVLTF. As DNA, the CDR3 is TGTGCCAGCAGCGTTAAGGAGGGCGTCCTGACTTTC.

The rearrangement joins TRBV19 to TRBJ2-7; D remains unclear. This CDR3 has 12 amino acids. Germline V gene data show CDR1 as LNHDA and CDR2 as SQIVND (reference sequence). Between the trimmed V and J ends, which lost 3 bases and 6 bases, there was a span of 9 bases. The CDR3 nucleotides are TGTGCCAGTAGTATTGATCCTTCCGAGCAGTACTTC. It is translated as CASSIDPSEQYF.

The chain uses TRBV27 and TRBJ2-3, with D uncertain. V was clipped by 4 bases and J by 0 bases, with 8 bases between them. The length of the CDR3 is 14 residues. Germline CDR1 is MNHEY and CDR2 is SMNVEV (reference sequence). CDR3 amino acids: CASSSPTSTDTQYF. The CDR3 nucleotides are TGTGCCAGCAGTTCACCGACTAGCACAGATACGCAGTATTTT.

The CDR3 region is CAISEAVAGGTDTQYF. The DNA for the CDR3 is TGTGCCATCAGTGAGGCGGTAGCGGGGGGCACAGATACGCAGTATTTT. The genes are TRBV10-3 and TRBJ2-3, with TRBD2 matching over 9 bases. CDR1 ENHRY and CDR2 SYGVKD come from the germline V gene. CDR3 length: 16 amino acids. V shed 2 bases and J 1 base; nucleotides not matched to a gene: 4.

V and J are TRBV12-3 or TRBV12-4 and TRBJ2-5; possibly TRBD1 for D (5 bases). Deletions cut 3 bases from V and 5 bases from J, with 10 bases between. This CDR3 comprises 13 residues. CDR3 DNA: TGTGCCAGCAGTTTTAGGCAGGGTGAGACCCAGTACTTC. Residues: CASSFRQGETQYF.

This clonotype has a handful of counts. This rearrangement joins TRBV7-9 to TRBJ2-1, with 7 bases identical to TRBD2. The CDR3 runs to 15 residues. Germline-derived CDR1 and CDR2 are SEHNR and FQNEAQ (reference sequence). The V segment lost 5 bases and the J segment 6 bases; nucleotides outside the gene matches: 10. Here the CDR3 DNA reads TGTGCCAGCAGCCTTTTCGGCGGGAGCGTCAATGAGCAGTTCTTC. Translation: CASSLFGGSVNEQFF.

This clonotype was detected a few times. The chain is built from TRBV10-3 and TRBJ2-7; either TRBD1 or TRBD2 may supply D (6 bases each). Trimming pared 10 bases from V and 1 base from J, leaving 17 bases between. Germline assignment: CDR1 ENHRY and CDR2 SYGVKD. The CDR3 length is 14 residues. The CDR3 is CATSSGGQSYEQYF. The CDR3 bases are TGTGCCACTTCTTCCGGGGGCCAGTCCTACGAGCAGTACTTC.

This clonotype was found a few times. V and J are TRBV5-1 and TRBJ2-2, with 7 positions matching TRBD1. Germline CDR1 is SGHRS and CDR2 is YFSETQ. V lost 4 bases, J lost 4 bases, and 7 bases stayed unmatched. The CDR3 consists of 15 residues. The CDR3 here is CASSPGQMGTGELFF. CDR3 nucleotides: TGCGCCAGCAGCCCGGGACAGATGGGCACCGGGGAGCTGTTTTTT.